These 26 T cell receptor beta chains were all obtained from the same sample, sequenced in a study of cytomegalovirus exposure and HLA in healthy donors. Some clones are missing from TCRdb's copy, which holds only in-frame ones; the method was immunoSEQ multiplex PCR. This sample has about 130,000 clones, with roughly 89% found just once. Sequencing was performed on PBMCs. Every receptor here comes from a woman between 18 and 30 years old in good health and CMV-seronegative.

The chain links TRBV6-1 to TRBJ2-5, with D perhaps TRBD1 (5 bases). V shed 6 bases and J shed 11 bases, with 19 bases lying between them. The CDR3 has 13 amino acids. The germline V gene has CDR1 MNHNS and CDR2 SASEGT. The CDR3 DNA sequence: TGTGCCAGCAGACCCACAGGTTTCGTGGGGCAGTACTTC. Its protein product is CASRPTGFVGQYF.

This clone was counted once. The CDR3 reads CASSYSSGSSYEQYF. DNA for the CDR3: TGTGCCAGCAGTTACTCTAGCGGGAGCTCCTACGAGCAGTACTTC. The chain links TRBV6-5 to TRBJ2-7; 9 nucleotides match TRBD2. V shed 0 bases, J shed 0 bases, and the junction held 0 bases outside the gene matches. Germline values: CDR1 MNHEY, CDR2 SVGAGI. This CDR3 is built from 15 residues.

The chain recombines TRBV11-2 with TRBJ1-1; maybe TRBD1 (5 bases). Looked up from germline, CDR1 is SGHAT and CDR2 is FQNNGV. The CDR3 totals 13 residues. V lost 3 bases, J lost 2 bases, and 7 bases lay in between. CDR3 sequence (DNA): TGTGCCAGCAGCTTCGGGGGAAACACTGAAGCTTTCTTT. Translating gives CASSFGGNTEAFF. The entire variable domain, with the rest obtained from reference TRBV11-2 and TRBJ1-1, is as follows: EAGVAQSPRYKIIEKRQSVAFWCNPISGHATLYWYQQILGQGPKLLIQFQNNGVVDDSQLPKDRFSAERLKGVDSTLKIQPAKLEDSAVYLCASSFGGNTEAFFGQGTRLTVV.

The J gene is TRBJ1-1, the V gene TRBV7-8, with a tentative D call TRBD1 (5 bases). The CDR3 runs to 17 residues. CDR1 is SGHVS, CDR2 FQNEAQ, per germline. The V gene lost 2 bases and the J gene lost 0 bases, with 16 bases spanning the gap. The CDR3 spells CASSLLKGTNMNTEAFF. Here the CDR3 DNA reads TGTGCCAGCAGCTTACTCAAGGGGACTAACATGAACACTGAAGCTTTCTTT.

This clone was recorded a few times. This chain connects TRBV5-4 to TRBJ1-6; 8 bases agree with TRBD1. The CDR3 is made up of 15 amino acids. From germline, CDR1 is SGHNT and CDR2 YYREEE (reference sequence). V dropped 2 bases and J dropped 8; count of bases not matched to a gene: 6. The CDR3 protein is CASSLNGQGDSPLHF. CDR3 in DNA: TGTGCCAGCAGCTTAAATGGACAGGGAGATTCACCCCTCCACTTT.

This chain connects TRBV6-5 to TRBJ1-1; D unclear. Germline CDR1 reads MNHEY; CDR2 reads SVGAGI. This CDR3 spans 13 amino acids. V shed 2 bases and J shed 10 bases, with 14 bases lying between them. CDR3 protein: CASSYTTQTRAFF. CDR3 coding DNA: TGTGCCAGCAGTTACACGACACAGACCAGAGCTTTCTTT.

Concerning this clone itself: The DNA is left out, because the CDR3 cannot be placed on it with certainty; the CDR3 is given as TCRdb lists it. The chain couples TRBV5-1 to TRBJ2-2; the DNA was not compared with TRBD2, the D call given in the table. The germline gives CDR1 SGHRS, CDR2 YFSETQ. The CDR3 adds up to 13 amino acids, both ends counted. The CDR3 region is CASSPLRAGELFF.

The chain is built from TRBV25-1 and TRBJ2-5, with D uncertain. The germline CDR1 and CDR2 sequences are MGHDK and SYGVNS. V was cut by 2 bases and J by 5 bases, with 9 bases left in between. The CDR3 spans 13 residues. CDR3 in DNA: TGTGCCAGCAGTGAACCAGATCTGGAGACCCAGTACTTC. Amino acid sequence: CASSEPDLETQYF.

A few counts support this clone. The rearrangement joins TRBV18 to TRBJ2-7; D might be TRBD2 (5 bases). Germline CDR1 is KGHSH and CDR2 is LQKENI. The CDR3 totals 15 residues. V was trimmed by 1 base and J by 6 bases, leaving 16 bases between them. CDR3 in DNA: TGTGCCAGCTCACCACTGGCCGTACTAGGATCCGAGCAGTACTTC. Translating it yields CASSPLAVLGSEQYF.

The chain recombines TRBV7-8 with TRBJ2-1, with D possibly being TRBD1 (6 bases). V gave up 5 bases and J gave up 8 bases, with 22 bases separating them. In germline, CDR1 is SGHVS, CDR2 FQNEAQ. The CDR3 has 16 amino acids. Written as DNA, the CDR3 is TGTGCCAGCAGCATAGACCGGGCCCCCCCAGGGGATGAGCAGTTCTTC. Protein product: CASSIDRAPPGDEQFF.

This chain joins TRBV9 and TRBJ2-3, with 13 bases lining up with TRBD2. The V gene end was trimmed by 3 bases and the J gene end by 3 bases; junction bases not matched to a gene: 7. CDR3 size: 17 residues. Germline values: CDR1 SGDLS, CDR2 YYNGEE. CDR3 in amino acids: CASSETSGGAGTDTQYF. DNA for the CDR3: TGTGCCAGCAGCGAAACTAGCGGGGGGGCCGGGACAGATACGCAGTATTTT.

V is TRBV6-1 and J is TRBJ1-1; a weak D match, TRBD1 (6 bases). The CDR3 length is 14 residues. CDR1 is MNHNS and CDR2 is SASEGT in the germline V gene. The V end lost 4 bases, the J end lost 8 bases, and 17 bases lay between the germline ends. CDR3 coding DNA: TGTGCCAGCAGTGTCCCATCTGGGGGGGGCGAAGCTTTCTTT. It yields the protein CASSVPSGGGEAFF.

V and J are TRBV19 and TRBJ1-2; TRBD1 is a possible D gene (6 bases). CDR1 is LNHDA and CDR2 is SQIVND in the germline V gene (reference sequence). The CDR3 extends over 15 amino acids. Trimming stripped 3 bases from V and 7 bases from J, with 18 bases between. Here the CDR3 DNA reads TGTGCCAGTAGTATGCTCCCCGGGGGGCTTCGTGGCTACACCTTC. Translated, it gives CASSMLPGGLRGYTF. Full variable domain (missing parts from reference TRBV19 and TRBJ1-2): DGGITQSPKYLFRKEGQNVTLSCEQNLNHDAMYWYRQDPGQGLRLIYYSQIVNDFQKGDIAEGYSVSREKKESFPLTVTSAQKNPTAFYLCASSMLPGGLRGYTFGSGTRLTVV.

The rearrangement links TRBV11-2 to TRBJ1-2; tentatively, D is TRBD1 (6 bases). V lost 3 bases and J 5 bases, leaving 16 bases between the germline ends. Germline V gene data show CDR1 as SGHAT and CDR2 as FQNNGV. The CDR3 runs 15 residues. The CDR3 nucleotides are TGTGCCAGCAGCTTTTCTGGGGCAGGGGCATATGGCTACACCTTC. Translating gives CASSFSGAGAYGYTF. Based on the CDR3 plus reference TRBV11-2 and TRBJ1-2, the full variable domain is EAGVAQSPRYKIIEKRQSVAFWCNPISGHATLYWYQQILGQGPKLLIQFQNNGVVDDSQLPKDRFSAERLKGVDSTLKIQPAKLEDSAVYLCASSFSGAGAYGYTFGSGTRLTVV.

The chain couples TRBV5-4 to TRBJ2-5; D is undetermined. CDR1 and CDR2 from the germline V gene are SGHNT and YYREEE (reference sequence). This CDR3 is built from 14 residues. Between the trimmed V and J ends, which lost 0 bases and 2 bases, there was a span of 8 bases. CDR3 protein: CASSLAHRQETQYF. The CDR3 region has the DNA TGTGCCAGCAGCTTGGCCCATAGACAAGAGACCCAGTACTTC.

To note about this clone: At one end, the junction sequence differs from germline, possibly due to a read error. The chain carries TRBV6-1 and TRBJ2-7; no firm D call. There are 11 residues in the CDR3. Looked up from germline, CDR1 is MNHNS and CDR2 is SASEGT. For the CDR3, the DNA is TGTGCCAGCATTGAATCGGGTGAGCAGTACTTC. This encodes CASIESGEQYF.

The V and J genes are TRBV18 and TRBJ1-5; perhaps TRBD1 as D (5 bases). The germline CDR1 and CDR2 sequences are KGHSH and LQKENI. There are 16 residues in the CDR3. V was clipped by 3 bases and J by 5 bases, with 17 bases between them. This CDR3 is CASSPFGQGGDQPQHF. For the CDR3, the DNA is TGTGCCAGCTCACCTTTTGGGCAGGGAGGGGATCAGCCCCAGCATTTT.

The genes are TRBV11-2 and TRBJ2-5; D is possibly TRBD1 (6 bases). V gave up 1 base and J gave up 5 bases, with 14 bases separating them. CDR3 length equals 15 residues. Looked up from germline, CDR1 is SGHAT and CDR2 is FQNNGV. DNA of the CDR3: TGTGCCAGCAGCTTAGCCGGACAGTGGGGGGAGACCCAGTACTTC. The encoded protein is CASSLAGQWGETQYF.

The chain employs TRBV2 and TRBJ1-1; D is uncertain. Germline V gives CDR1 SNHLY, CDR2 FYNNEI. The length of the CDR3 is 10 residues. V dropped 7 bases and J dropped 7 bases, with 7 bases sitting between them. CDR3 region: CASTGSEAFF. The CDR3 nucleotides are TGTGCCAGCACAGGCAGTGAAGCTTTCTTT.

V gene TRBV7-3 combines with J gene TRBJ2-2; possibly TRBD2 for D (6 bases). V was shortened by 4 bases and J by 4 bases, with 10 bases between the two germline ends. The CDR3 is 14 amino acids. In germline, CDR1 is SGHTA, CDR2 FQGTGA. For the CDR3, the DNA is TGTGCCAGCAGCTCCCTGACTAGCACCGGGGAGCTGTTTTTT. It is translated as CASSSLTSTGELFF.

This chain links TRBV6-1 with TRBJ2-7; D is unresolved. This CDR3 has 11 amino acids. In germline, CDR1 is MNHNS, CDR2 SASEGT. Trimming removed 3 bases from V and 6 bases from J, with 6 bases in between. In nucleotides, the CDR3 is TGTGCCAGCAGTGAGGTGAGCGAGCAGTACTTC. It yields the protein CASSEVSEQYF.

This chain connects TRBV9 to TRBJ2-5, with a possible D match to TRBD1 (6 bases). Trimming took off 6 bases at V and 1 base at J, with 13 bases between the two ends. The CDR3 has 14 amino acids. Germline-derived CDR1 and CDR2 are SGDLS and YYNGEE. This CDR3 reads CASTVTGSQETQYF. CDR3 sequence (DNA): TGTGCCAGCACCGTTACAGGGAGCCAAGAGACCCAGTACTTC.

V is TRBV11-2 and J is TRBJ2-7; weak D call: TRBD2 (5 bases). The ends were cut back, 0 bases at V and 3 bases at J, with 9 bases in the middle. CDR3 length: 14 residues. Germline assignment: CDR1 SGHAT and CDR2 FQNNGV. The CDR3 is CASSLDAAGYEQYF. CDR3 sequence (DNA): TGTGCCAGCAGCTTAGATGCGGCGGGCTACGAGCAGTACTTC.

V is TRBV9 and J is TRBJ1-2, with 7 bases that match TRBD1. Germline V gene lookup returns CDR1 SGDLS and CDR2 YYNGEE. V dropped 0 bases and J dropped 7; count of bases not matched to a gene: 9. This CDR3 contains 15 residues. The CDR3 spells CASSVGNPRQGGYTF. The CDR3 coding sequence is TGTGCCAGCAGCGTAGGGAATCCCAGACAGGGTGGCTACACCTTC.

The table lists this clone with a count of one. This chain links TRBV6-6 with TRBJ1-3, with D perhaps TRBD1 (5 bases). Trimming took 4 bases from V and 3 from J, leaving 16 bases between them. Germline V gene data show CDR1 as MNHNY and CDR2 as SVGAGI (reference sequence). The CDR3 length is 16 residues. CDR3 nucleotide sequence: TGTGCCAGCAGTTCACCACAGACAGATCTTGGAAACACCATATATTTT. This gives the protein CASSSPQTDLGNTIYF.

The chain uses TRBV29-1 and TRBJ2-1; D is perhaps TRBD1 (5 bases). V was clipped by 1 base and J by 9 bases, with 16 bases between them. The CDR3 consists of 14 residues. In germline, CDR1 is SQVTM, CDR2 ANQGSEA. The CDR3 nucleotides are TGCAGCGTTGAAGGACCAGGGATAGTGATTGAGCAGTTCTTC. It translates to CSVEGPGIVIEQFF.